This record concerns one T cell receptor (beta chain) sequence. Its antigen is undetermined. The entry originates in a study of monozygotic twins with inflammatory bowel disease. Whole blood served as the source of total RNA, and no T cell sorting took place. The authors ran two nested PCRs of about 15 and 9 cycles on TCRalpha and TCRbeta cDNA. TCRdb re-called the 5' RACE reads and shows each CDR3 protein once, DNA omitted. This listing includes around 150,000 distinct CDR3 sequences. Study-wide points: A distinction between different T cell subtypes was not possible.

This CDR3 has 14 amino acids. The chain couples TRBV12-3 or TRBV12-4 to TRBJ1-1. This TCR was recovered from a human donor with ulcerative colitis or Crohn's disease, or a healthy co-twin of an affected twin (not recorded which). Sequenced material: blood. CDR3: CASSSGLRITEAFF.